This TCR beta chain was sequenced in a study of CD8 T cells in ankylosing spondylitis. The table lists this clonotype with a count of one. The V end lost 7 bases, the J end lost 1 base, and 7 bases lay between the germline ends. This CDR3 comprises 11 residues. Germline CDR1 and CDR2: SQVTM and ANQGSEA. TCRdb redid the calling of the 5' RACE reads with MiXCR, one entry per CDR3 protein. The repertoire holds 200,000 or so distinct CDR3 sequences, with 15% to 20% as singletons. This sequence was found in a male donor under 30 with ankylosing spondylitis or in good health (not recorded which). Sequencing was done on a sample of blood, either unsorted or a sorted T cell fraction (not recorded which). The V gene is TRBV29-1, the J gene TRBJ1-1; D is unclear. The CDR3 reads CSGRRNTEAFF. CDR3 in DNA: TGCAGCGGGAGGAGGAACACTGAAGCTTTCTTT.